The 25 T cell receptor beta chains below come from one sample, sequenced in a study of T cells in Graves' hyperthyroidism and ophthalmopathy. There were TCR beta CDR3 regions amplified from RNA transcripts. Initially, a first-round RT-PCR of the TCR CDR3 employed the HTBI primer set. In TCRdb, the multiplex PCR reads were re-called with MiXCR into one record per CDR3 protein. Of around 530,000 distinct CDR3 sequences detected, 17% appear once; the ten largest clones hold around 17%. Sequenced: blood. The receptor set was obtained from a woman under 30 with Graves' ophthalmopathy.

This clonotype came up a few times. The rearrangement links TRBV5-8 to TRBJ1-1; 11 bases match TRBD1. J lost 8 bases, V lost 4 bases, and 4 bases had no gene match. This CDR3 is 13 amino acids long. Germline assignment: CDR1 SGHTS and CDR2 YDEGEE. The CDR3 sequence: CASSPGQGGEAFF. For the CDR3, the DNA is TGTGCCAGCAGCCCGGGACAGGGGGGAGAAGCTTTCTTT.

V gene TRBV20-1 combines with J gene TRBJ2-7; 8 bases align to TRBD2. V trimming: 2 bases; J trimming: 3 bases; junction bases outside the gene matches: 9. CDR1 is DFQATT and CDR2 is SNEGSKA in the germline V gene (reference sequence). The CDR3 consists of 15 residues. The CDR3 loop reads CSARPSGSPYYEQYF. The CDR3 coding sequence is TGCAGTGCTAGACCCAGCGGGAGTCCGTACTACGAGCAGTACTTC.

In this sample, this clonotype turned up a few times. The chain links TRBV6-4 to TRBJ2-3; the D gene could be TRBD1 or TRBD2 (5 bases each). This CDR3 is 13 amino acids long. Germline V gene data show CDR1 as MRHNA and CDR2 as SNTAGT. With 2 bases removed from V and 8 bases from J, the gap between germline ends came to 11 bases. The CDR3 region is CASSDRGQGTQYF. The CDR3 nucleotides read TGTGCCAGCAGTGACCGGGGCCAGGGTACGCAGTATTTT.

This clonotype was counted at least ten times. This chain links TRBV7-2 with TRBJ2-7; D not resolved. The V end lost 0 bases, the J end lost 8 bases, and 23 bases lay between the germline ends. From germline, CDR1 is SGHTA and CDR2 FQGNSA. The CDR3 is made up of 17 amino acids. CDR3 coding DNA: TGTGCCAGCAGCTTAGCGCGGCGATCCAACCCAGCATCGAAGCAGTACTTC. This codes for CASSLARRSNPASKQYF.

This clonotype has at least ten counts. The chain links TRBV12-3 or TRBV12-4 to TRBJ2-7; 7 nucleotides line up with TRBD2. Germline trimming cut 5 bases from V and 7 bases from J; bases unmatched to any gene: 8. This CDR3 has 13 amino acids. The CDR3 DNA follows: TGTGCCAGCAGTCTCCGGGAGGTAGGGGAGCAGTACTTC. Translation gives CASSLREVGEQYF.

This clonotype appeared many times. The rearrangement joins TRBV20-1 to TRBJ2-1; D perhaps matches TRBD2 (5 bases). CDR1 is DFQATT, CDR2 SNEGSKA, per germline (reference sequence). The CDR3 runs 12 residues. V lost 3 bases and J 6 bases, leaving 9 bases between the germline ends. CDR3 in DNA: TGCAGTGCTAGTTGGCTAGCCAATGAGCAGTTCTTC. Encoded protein: CSASWLANEQFF.

Notes on this clonotype: A single base separates this from a much larger clone, so it may be a read error. The chain is built from TRBV10-2 and TRBJ2-1; TRBD2 agrees at 11 bases. Per the germline V gene, CDR1 is WSHSY and CDR2 is SAAADI. The CDR3 extends over 15 amino acids. The CDR3 DNA is TGCCCCACCGGGGAGGGGACTAGCGGTTCGGGTGAGCAGTTCTTC. Translation: CPTGEGTSGSGEQFF.

This clonotype was seen a handful of times. This chain joins TRBV7-9 and TRBJ2-5; 12 bases map to TRBD1. The CDR3 contains 19 residues. V was clipped by 4 bases and J by 1 base; unmatched bases: 13. CDR1 is SEHNR and CDR2 is FQNEAQ in the germline V gene (reference sequence). The CDR3 DNA is TGTGCCAGCAGCTCCGGACCGGGACAGGGGGCGTTGATCCAAGAGACCCAGTACTTC. Translating gives CASSSGPGQGALIQETQYF.

This clonotype was picked up many times. The rearrangement links TRBV20-1 to TRBJ2-7; possible D gene TRBD1, 5 bases. With 5 bases removed from V and 2 bases from J, the gap between germline ends came to 16 bases. Germline values: CDR1 DFQATT, CDR2 SNEGSKA (reference sequence). This CDR3 is 14 amino acids long. CDR3 residues: CSAEADGATYEQYF. CDR3 DNA sequence: TGCAGTGCTGAAGCCGATGGGGCGACCTACGAGCAGTACTTC.

A note on this clonotype: Sequence at one end of the junction differs from germline and may be a read error. This chain connects TRBV6-5 to TRBJ2-2, with TRBD1 matching 12 bases. CDR3 length equals 15 residues. CDR1 is MNHEY, CDR2 SVGAGI, per germline. CDR3 in amino acids: CASSYGTGGGGGLFF. For the CDR3, the DNA is TGTGCCAGCAGTTACGGGACAGGGGGCGGGGGGGGGCTGTTTTTT.

This clonotype was recorded at least ten times. This rearrangement joins TRBV28 to TRBJ2-1; D possibly matches TRBD1 or TRBD2 (5 bases each). V was clipped by 6 bases and J by 0 bases, with 21 bases between them. The CDR3 runs to 18 residues. Germline V gives CDR1 MDHEN, CDR2 SYDVKM. CDR3 sequence (DNA): TGTGCCAGCAGCTCCCGGGGAGAGGGGCCCAGCTCCTACAATGAGCAGTTCTTC. Amino acids: CASSSRGEGPSSYNEQFF.

V and J are TRBV28 and TRBJ2-1; D may be TRBD2 (6 bases). The V end lost 5 bases, the J end lost 3 bases, and 8 bases lay between the germline ends. Germline CDR1 MDHEN, CDR2 SYDVKM. The CDR3 totals 13 residues. CDR3 protein: CASSRGIYNEQFF. The CDR3 DNA reads TGTGCCAGCAGTCGCGGGATCTACAATGAGCAGTTCTTC.

In this sample, this clonotype turned up many times. The rearrangement links TRBV15 to TRBJ1-2; 10 positions match TRBD1. This CDR3 is 15 amino acids long. The ends lost 5 bases at V and 5 bases at J; junction bases unmatched: 8. Per the germline V gene, CDR1 is LNHNV and CDR2 is YYDKDF (reference sequence). The CDR3 loop reads CATSAGTGVDYGYTF. For the CDR3, the DNA is TGTGCCACCAGCGCAGGGACAGGGGTAGATTATGGCTACACCTTC.

This clonotype was seen many times. The junction does not match germline at one end; this may be a read error. As DNA, the CDR3 is TGCAGTGGTAGACAGGCCTTGAACACTGAAGCTTTCTTT. Translated, it gives CSGRQALNTEAFF. J is TRBJ1-1 and V is TRBV20-1, with a weak D call TRBD1 (6 bases). The CDR3 spans 13 residues. CDR1 and CDR2 from the germline V gene are DFQATT and SNEGSKA (reference sequence).

This clonotype has at least ten counts. CDR3: CASSSEPGLAGDGDTQYF. The CDR3 DNA is TGTGCCAGCAGCTCTGAACCGGGACTAGCGGGGGACGGAGATACGCAGTATTTT. The rearrangement links TRBV7-9 to TRBJ2-3; 14 bases agree with TRBD2. V was clipped by 4 bases and J by 5 bases; unmatched bases: 11. Germline V gene data show CDR1 as SEHNR and CDR2 as FQNEAQ (reference sequence). This CDR3 region has 18 residues.

V usage is TRBV5-6 and J usage is TRBJ1-2, with D uncertain. In germline, CDR1 is SGHDT, CDR2 YYEEEE. The CDR3 has 14 amino acids. Trimming removed 1 base from V and 4 bases from J, with 11 bases in between. The CDR3 here is CASSLRGAFYGYTF. The CDR3 bases are TGTGCCAGCAGCTTGAGAGGTGCCTTCTATGGCTACACCTTC.

In its sample, this clonotype was seen a few times. V usage is TRBV5-1 and J usage is TRBJ2-7, with 10 bases aligning to TRBD2. Germline V CDR1 and CDR2: SGHRS, YFSETQ. The CDR3 has 17 residues. With 3 bases clipped from V and 0 bases from J, the junction kept 9 bases outside the gene matches. This CDR3 reads CASSSPTGTSVSYEQYF. The CDR3 DNA reads TGCGCCAGCAGCTCCCCAACCGGGACTAGCGTCTCCTACGAGCAGTACTTC.

This clonotype has at least ten counts. The V call is TRBV30, the J call TRBJ2-4; D might be TRBD1 (6 bases). Trimming took off 0 bases at V and 8 bases at J, with 14 bases between the two ends. CDR1 GTSNPN and CDR2 SVGIG come from the germline V gene (reference sequence). The CDR3 is made up of 14 amino acids. The CDR3 sequence: CAWSVQGAFDIQYF. The DNA of the CDR3 is TGTGCCTGGAGTGTACAGGGAGCGTTTGACATTCAGTACTTC.

This clonotype was seen a handful of times. The V and J genes are TRBV4-1 and TRBJ2-2; weak D call: TRBD1 (6 bases). The germline V and J ends were trimmed by 7 bases and 1 base, with 13 bases remaining between them. This CDR3 is 15 amino acids long. Germline V gene data show CDR1 as MGHRA and CDR2 as YSYEKL. CDR3 amino acids: CASTQQGQNTGELFF. As DNA, the CDR3 is TGCGCCAGCACTCAACAGGGCCAGAACACCGGGGAGCTGTTTTTT.

This clonotype was found many times. CDR3 DNA sequence: TGTGCCACCAGTGACAATCAGGGAGGGATGAGCAATCAGCCCCAGCATTTT. It specifies CATSDNQGGMSNQPQHF. The chain recombines TRBV24-1 with TRBJ1-5; a weak D match, TRBD1 (5 bases). The length of the CDR3 is 17 residues. Germline CDR1 and CDR2: KGHDR and SFDVKD. V was cut by 4 bases and J by 1 base, with 16 bases left in between.

This clonotype turned up a few times. The V gene is TRBV5-5, the J gene TRBJ1-5; 9 bases agree with TRBD1. This CDR3 comprises 16 residues. V trimming: 1 base; J trimming: 9 bases; junction bases outside the gene matches: 11. The germline V gene encodes CDR1 SGHKS and CDR2 YYEKEE (reference sequence). In DNA, the CDR3 is TGTGCCAGCAGCTTGTACTTCGGGGACAGGGCAGGGCCCCAGCATTTT. Translation gives CASSLYFGDRAGPQHF.

This clonotype was counted many times. V usage is TRBV27 and J usage is TRBJ2-7; perhaps D is TRBD1 or TRBD2 (5 bases each). The CDR3 is 16 residues long. Germline CDR1 reads MNHEY; CDR2 reads SMNVEV (reference sequence). Trimming shortened V by 4 bases and J by 1 base, and 17 bases separated the two germline ends. CDR3 DNA: TGTGCCAGCAGTTCGATCGAGGGGTTAGGGTCCTACGAGCAGTACTTC. Encoded protein: CASSSIEGLGSYEQYF.

This clonotype was counted at least ten times. This rearrangement joins TRBV30 to TRBJ1-2, with a possible D match to TRBD1 (6 bases). The CDR3 is 12 amino acids. V lost 0 bases and J lost 8, with 10 bases in between. Germline CDR1 reads GTSNPN; CDR2 reads SVGIG (reference sequence). The CDR3 nucleotides read TGTGCCTGGAGTGTACAACAGGGAGGCTACACCTTC. It encodes CAWSVQQGGYTF.

This clonotype was counted between two and nine times. The CDR3 loop reads CASSFTTGELFF. The DNA of the CDR3 is TGTGCCAGCAGCTTTACGACCGGGGAGCTGTTTTTT. The chain combines TRBV11-3 with TRBJ2-2; D gene ambiguous. Germline lookup yields CDR1 SGHNT and CDR2 YENEEA. This CDR3 spans 12 amino acids. Trimming left V 3 bases short and J 5 bases short, with 4 bases between.

This clonotype was detected ten times or more. The chain recombines TRBV27 with TRBJ1-2, with 8 bases identical to TRBD1. CDR1 MNHEY and CDR2 SMNVEV come from the germline V gene (reference sequence). This CDR3 is built from 15 residues. V shed 5 bases and J 4 bases; nucleotides not matched to a gene: 9. CDR3 nucleotide sequence: TGTGCCAGCAGTCCGACAGGGGTGGTTATCTATGGCTACACCTTC. Translation: CASSPTGVVIYGYTF.